The entry below gives a single T cell receptor (beta chain) sequence along with its context. Its target is unknown. The assay was immunoSEQ multiplex PCR, and TCRdb's table has in-frame clones only and misses some. The sample has 50,000 to 60,000 clones, roughly 89% seen once; the top ten hold approximately 6%. This record belongs to a study of OX40 agonist ivuxolimab in advanced cancers. Study context: Aged roughly 23 to 79 with a mean of around 60 years, they were almost 85% male. Whole-study results and caveats: Among T cells, CD8+ cells averaged more expanded clones than CD4+ cells.

The receptor was derived from an adult with an advanced solid tumor such as melanoma, head and neck, liver or kidney cancer. Source: CD4+ or CD8+ T cells sorted from blood, taken in a trial of the OX40 agonist ivuxolimab.

CDR3 in amino acids: CASSLSTGNNQPQHF. The CDR3 nucleotides read TGTGCCAGCAGCTTGTCAACAGGGAACAATCAGCCCCAGCATTTT. The V call is TRBV7-9, the J call TRBJ1-5, with a tentative D call TRBD1 (6 bases). The CDR3 is 15 residues long. Germline values: CDR1 SEHNR, CDR2 FQNEAQ (reference sequence). V dropped 3 bases and J dropped 3 bases, with 12 bases sitting between them. Using reference TRBV7-9 and TRBJ1-5 for the parts outside the CDR3, the full variable domain is DTGVSQNPRHKITKRGQNVTFRCDPISEHNRLYWYRQTLGQGPEFLTYFQNEAQLEKSRLLSDRFSAERPKGSFSTLEIQRTEQGDSAMYLCASSLSTGNNQPQHFGDGTRLSIL.